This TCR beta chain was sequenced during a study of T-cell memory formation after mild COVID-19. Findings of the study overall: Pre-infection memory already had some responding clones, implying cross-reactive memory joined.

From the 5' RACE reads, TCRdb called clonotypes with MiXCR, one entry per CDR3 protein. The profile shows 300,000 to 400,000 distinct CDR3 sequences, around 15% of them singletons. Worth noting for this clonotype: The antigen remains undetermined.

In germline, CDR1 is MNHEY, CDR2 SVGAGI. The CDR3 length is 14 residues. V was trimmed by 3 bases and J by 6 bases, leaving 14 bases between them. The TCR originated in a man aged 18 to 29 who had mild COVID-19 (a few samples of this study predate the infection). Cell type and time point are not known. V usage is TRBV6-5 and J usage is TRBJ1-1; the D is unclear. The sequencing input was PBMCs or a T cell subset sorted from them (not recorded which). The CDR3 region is CASSYDVGGPEAFF. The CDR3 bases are TGTGCCAGCAGTTATGATGTAGGCGGGCCTGAAGCTTTCTTT.